Only a few counts were recorded for the clone carrying this TCR beta chain. Its target is unknown. Germline-derived CDR1 and CDR2 are SNHLY and FYNNEI. V lost 1 base to trimming and J lost 2 bases, with 12 bases between them. This CDR3 is built from 16 residues. TCRdb reanalysed the 5' RACE reads using MiXCR and keeps one entry per CDR3 protein. This sample has 250,000 or so distinct CDR3 sequences, with 24% found just once. This entry is derived from a study of CD8 T cells in ankylosing spondylitis. Study-level results: Significantly higher representation of disease-linked clones was reported for matched ankylosing spondylitis synovial fluid. Among TCR beta sequences, a motif of several highly homologous variants appeared characteristic of ankylosing spondylitis blood. Clones linked to the disease showed a CD8+ phenotype. They occurred at relatively low frequencies in peripheral blood.

This TCR came from a male donor with ankylosing spondylitis or in good health (not recorded which). Sequenced sample: blood, either unsorted or a sorted T cell fraction (not recorded which). V and J are TRBV2 and TRBJ2-1, with D possibly TRBD2 on 6 matching bases. The CDR3 bases are TGTGCCAGCAGTGAAGGAACTAGCAGGACCTACAATGAGCAGTTCTTC. Its translation is CASSEGTSRTYNEQFF.